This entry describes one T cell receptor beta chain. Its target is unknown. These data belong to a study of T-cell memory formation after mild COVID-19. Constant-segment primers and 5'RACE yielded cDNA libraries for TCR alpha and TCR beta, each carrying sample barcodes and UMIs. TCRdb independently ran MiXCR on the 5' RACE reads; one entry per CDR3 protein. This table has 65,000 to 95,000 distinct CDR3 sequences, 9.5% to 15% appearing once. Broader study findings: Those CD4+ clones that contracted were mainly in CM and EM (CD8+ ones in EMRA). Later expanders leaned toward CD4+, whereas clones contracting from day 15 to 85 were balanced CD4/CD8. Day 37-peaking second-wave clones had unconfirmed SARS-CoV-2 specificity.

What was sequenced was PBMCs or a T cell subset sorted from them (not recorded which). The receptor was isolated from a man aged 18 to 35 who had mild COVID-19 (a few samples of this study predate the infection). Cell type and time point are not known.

The CDR3 reads CASMSPLRGEKLFF. The CDR3, as DNA: TGTGCCAGCATGAGTCCACTGAGGGGTGAAAAACTGTTTTTT. This chain uses TRBV7-9 with TRBJ1-4; TRBD1 might be the D (5 bases). The CDR3 runs 14 residues. Per germline, CDR1 SEHNR and CDR2 FQNEAQ (reference sequence). Trimming stripped 7 bases from V and 7 bases from J, with 16 bases between.